A single T cell receptor beta chain is shown here with its context. Its specificity is not known. The PCR was carried out with 60 Vbeta primers and 13 Jbeta primers. Using immunoSEQ multiplex PCR, the repertoire was profiled, and TCRdb retains in-frame clones only, with some absent. The sample lists under 150,000 clones; around three quarters were seen once. The record originates from a study of cytomegalovirus exposure and HLA in healthy donors. For the study at large: Early released data had about 85 million unique TCRs, all coming from HLA-typed donors. General study results and limits: The number of N-insertions in an Asian-associated ancestry cluster was reportedly below the roughly 670-donor mean in a later analysis. Productive rates of about 87% or about 30% were seen for most TCR beta V segments in an earlier analysis. Diagnosis of cytomegalovirus status made by the classifier reportedly showed high specificity and sensitivity.

The length of the CDR3 is 14 residues. Looked up from germline, CDR1 is MNHEY and CDR2 is SVGAGI. Between the trimmed V and J ends, which lost 6 bases and 9 bases, there was a span of 20 bases. Material for sequencing was PBMCs. The source of this sequence is a man aged 25 to 40 in good health and CMV-seronegative. The V and J genes are TRBV6-5 and TRBJ1-1; no clear D. CDR3 DNA: TGTGCCAGCAGCTCTACGGGTCGGAATATAAAAGCTTTCTTT. Its translation: CASSSTGRNIKAFF.